Presented here are 21 T cell receptor beta chains from one specimen sequenced in a study of CD8+CD57+ T cells in acquired aplastic anemia. Template material for TCR beta VDJ and CDR3 profiling consisted of genomic DNA. Via MiXCR, TCRdb re-called the reads, giving one row per CDR3 protein. The repertoire holds approximately 190,000 distinct CDR3 sequences, with 64% as singletons. Sequencing was done on a sample of sorted CD4+, CD8+, or CD8+CD57+ T cells (not recorded which) from PBMCs. These receptors originate from a human donor with severe aplastic anemia or a healthy control (not recorded which).

This clonotype was recorded once. The chain joins TRBV12-3 or TRBV12-4 to TRBJ2-7; 9 bases map to TRBD2. This CDR3 contains 13 residues. The J segment lost 12 bases and the V segment lost 3 bases, leaving 9 bases of the junction unmatched. CDR3 protein: CASSFQREARGYF. The DNA for the CDR3 is TGTGCCAGCAGTTTCCAGCGGGAGGCCCGAGGGTACTTC.

This clonotype turned up a few times. The chain has TRBV20-1 and TRBJ1-2; TRBD1 is a possible D gene (5 bases). This CDR3 region has 14 residues. CDR1 and CDR2 from the germline V gene are DFQATT and SNEGSKA (reference sequence). V gave up 6 bases and J gave up 0 bases, with 14 bases separating them. The CDR3, as DNA: TGCAGTGCAACCGGGACGGCAGCTAACTATGGCTACACCTTC. This translates into CSATGTAANYGYTF.

This chain uses TRBV7-9 with TRBJ1-1; D ambiguous. The CDR3 consists of 14 residues. Trimming cost V 5 bases and J 5 bases, with 15 bases left between them. Looked up from germline, CDR1 is SEHNR and CDR2 is FQNEAQ (reference sequence). The CDR3 DNA reads as TGTGCCAGCAGCCGACCGACCGAAGGTACTGAAGCTTTCTTT. It codes for CASSRPTEGTEAFF.

This sequence joins TRBV7-9 and TRBJ1-2, with D hard to call. Trimming cost V 1 base and J 2 bases, with 8 bases left between them. Germline V gene sequence: CDR1 SEHNR, CDR2 FQNEAQ (reference sequence). The CDR3 is 14 residues long. The CDR3 is CASSLEVSNYGYTF. CDR3 sequence (DNA): TGTGCCAGCAGCTTAGAGGTCTCAAACTATGGCTACACCTTC. The complete variable domain, with remaining parts taken from reference TRBV7-9 and TRBJ1-2, reads DTGVSQNPRHKITKRGQNVTFRCDPISEHNRLYWYRQTLGQGPEFLTYFQNEAQLEKSRLLSDRFSAERPKGSFSTLEIQRTEQGDSAMYLCASSLEVSNYGYTFGSGTRLTVV.

This clonotype occurred many times. The rearrangement links TRBV4-1 to TRBJ2-7; D not certain. Germline CDR1 reads MGHRA; CDR2 reads YSYEKL. Trimming stripped 0 bases from V and 2 bases from J, with 14 bases between. CDR3 length: 16 residues. The CDR3 region has the DNA TGCGCCAGCAGCCAAGATGTAGAGGCCGTGGCCTACGAGCAGTACTTC. It specifies CASSQDVEAVAYEQYF.

In the case of this clonotype: The CDR3 ends on some other residue instead of the conserved phenylalanine or tryptophan, so this is likely a read error. Because the CDR3's place on the DNA is in doubt, the DNA is left out and the CDR3 is given as listed by TCRdb. The rearrangement links TRBV15 to TRBJ1-1; TRBD1 is taken as the D call from the table, unchecked against the DNA. Germline V CDR1 and CDR2: LNHNV, YYDKDF (reference sequence). Including both end residues, the CDR3 is 15 amino acids long. The CDR3 reads CATSRDRVRGRVVFD.

The rearrangement joins TRBV15 to TRBJ2-7, with 7 bases identical to TRBD1. The CDR3 covers 13 residues. The germline V gene has CDR1 LNHNV and CDR2 YYDKDF (reference sequence). Germline trimming cut 3 bases from V and 1 base from J; bases unmatched to any gene: 0. CDR3 DNA: TGTGCCACCAGCAGGGACAGGTCCTACGAGCAGTACTTC. Its translation: CATSRDRSYEQYF.

Only one count was recorded for this clonotype. The chain is built from TRBV2 and TRBJ1-6; the D gene is possibly TRBD1 (6 bases). CDR3 length: 15 amino acids. Trimming took 5 bases from V and 9 from J, leaving 17 bases between them. Germline assignment: CDR1 SNHLY and CDR2 FYNNEI. In DNA form, the CDR3 reads TGTGCCAGCAGTCTCGTCAGGGGATCTGTTTCACCCCTCCACTTT. Its translation: CASSLVRGSVSPLHF.

V usage is TRBV10-3 and J usage is TRBJ2-1; TRBD2 matches at 10 bases. Germline V gene sequence: CDR1 ENHRY, CDR2 SYGVKD. J was trimmed by 5 bases and V by 10 bases; bases with no gene match: 5. The CDR3 has 13 amino acids. The CDR3 nucleotides are TGTGCCACCCTAGCGGGGGTCAACAATGAGCAGTTCTTC. The encoded protein is CATLAGVNNEQFF.

The table lists this clonotype with many counts. The J gene is TRBJ2-7, the V gene TRBV15; D is uncertain. Trimming removed 0 bases at V and 4 bases at J, with 4 bases between. The length of the CDR3 is 12 residues. CDR1 is LNHNV and CDR2 is YYDKDF in the germline V gene (reference sequence). CDR3 in DNA: TGTGCCACCAGCAGAGATCTTTACGAGCAGTACTTC. Protein product: CATSRDLYEQYF.

The chain joins TRBV2 to TRBJ2-7; 10 nucleotides align to TRBD1. The CDR3 has 14 amino acids. Germline V gene data show CDR1 as SNHLY and CDR2 as FYNNEI. V was pared by 6 bases and J by 1 base, with 3 bases of the junction left unmatched. The CDR3 DNA reads as TGTGCCAGCAGGCCGGGACAGGGGTCCTACGAGCAGTACTTC. This gives the protein CASRPGQGSYEQYF.

This clonotype was recorded once. CDR3 protein: CASSPVADPPLHF. CDR3 sequence (DNA): TGTGCCAGCAGCCCCGTAGCCGATCCACCCCTCCACTTT. The chain recombines TRBV7-9 with TRBJ1-6; no firm D call. CDR1 SEHNR and CDR2 FQNEAQ come from the germline V gene (reference sequence). The CDR3 length is 13 residues. V was pared by 5 bases and J by 11 bases, with 13 bases between.

This clonotype was seen more than once but under ten times. The chain has TRBV7-9 and TRBJ1-1; D is unresolved. Trimming took 4 bases from V and 5 from J, leaving 5 bases between them. CDR3 length: 11 residues. Germline V gives CDR1 SEHNR, CDR2 FQNEAQ (reference sequence). The CDR3 DNA follows: TGTGCCAGCAGCTCTAGTACTGAAGCTTTCTTT. Translating gives CASSSSTEAFF.

V is TRBV24-1 and J is TRBJ2-5, with 8 bases that match TRBD1. The CDR3 sequence is 15 residues long. CDR1 is KGHDR, CDR2 SFDVKD, per germline. Germline trimming cut 4 bases from V and 5 bases from J; bases unmatched to any gene: 8. The CDR3 region is CATSDPTGAGETQYF. Here the CDR3 DNA reads TGTGCCACCAGTGACCCGACAGGGGCGGGGGAGACCCAGTACTTC.

Details on this clonotype: A much larger clone differs by one base, so this may be a read error. This likely comes from a read error, as the CDR3 has no conserved phenylalanine or tryptophan at its end. The chain uses TRBV2 and TRBJ1-3, with 10 bases aligning to TRBD1. V was pared by 4 bases and J by 3 bases, with 3 bases of the junction left unmatched. CDR1 and CDR2 (germline): SNHLY, FYNNEI. This CDR3 has 15 amino acids. This CDR3 reads CASSVGTGVGNTIYS. The CDR3 DNA follows: TGTGCCAGCAGTGTTGGGACAGGGGTTGGAAACACCATATATTCT.

This sequence joins TRBV5-1 and TRBJ2-2; 8 positions match TRBD2. The ends lost 4 bases at V and 5 bases at J; junction bases unmatched: 4. The CDR3 contains 14 residues. CDR1 and CDR2 (germline): SGHRS, YFSETQ. The CDR3 loop reads CASSGTRYTGELFF. The CDR3 DNA reads TGCGCCAGCAGCGGGACTAGGTATACCGGGGAGCTGTTTTTT. Full variable domain (outside the CDR3, taken from reference TRBV5-1 and TRBJ2-2): KAGVTQTPRYLIKTRGQQVTLSCSPISGHRSVSWYQQTPGQGLQFLFEYFSETQRNKGNFPGRFSGRQFSNSRSEMNVSTLELGDSALYLCASSGTRYTGELFFGEGSRLTVL.

The genes are TRBV7-9 and TRBJ1-3; possible D gene TRBD1, 6 bases. Germline V lookup: CDR1 SEHNR, CDR2 FQNEAQ (reference sequence). CDR3 length equals 14 residues. V was pared by 3 bases and J by 2 bases, with 8 bases between. The CDR3 DNA reads TGTGCCAGCAGCTTTAGGGGGGCTGGAAACACCATATATTTT. It codes for CASSFRGAGNTIYF.

This clonotype has a count of ten or more. The chain combines TRBV6-6 with TRBJ2-7; 13 positions agree with TRBD2. After removal of 4 bases from V and 4 bases from J, the junction contained 10 bases not matched to a gene. Per the germline V gene, CDR1 is MNHNY and CDR2 is SVGAGI (reference sequence). There are 17 residues in the CDR3. The CDR3 bases are TGTGCCAGCAGTTGGGAGGACTGGACTAGCGGGGGTTACGAGCAGTACTTC. It translates to CASSWEDWTSGGYEQYF.

The rearrangement uses TRBV19 and TRBJ2-1; D possibly matches TRBD1 or TRBD2 (5 bases each). V lost 3 bases, J lost 7 bases, and 13 bases lay in between. Germline V gives CDR1 LNHDA, CDR2 SQIVND (reference sequence). This CDR3 region has 14 residues. This CDR3 is CASSIGGGVNEQFF. The DNA of the CDR3 is TGTGCCAGTAGTATTGGTGGGGGTGTTAATGAGCAGTTCTTC. Using reference TRBV19 and TRBJ2-1 for the parts outside the CDR3, the full variable domain is DGGITQSPKYLFRKEGQNVTLSCEQNLNHDAMYWYRQDPGQGLRLIYYSQIVNDFQKGDIAEGYSVSREKKESFPLTVTSAQKNPTAFYLCASSIGGGVNEQFFGPGTRLTVL.

This chain connects TRBV20-1 to TRBJ2-7; TRBD1 agrees at 9 bases. The CDR3 extends over 13 amino acids. Germline loops: CDR1 DFQATT, CDR2 SNEGSKA (reference sequence). V was clipped by 3 bases and J by 7 bases; unmatched bases: 7. DNA of the CDR3: TGCAGTGCTAGTACAGGGGGCTTCGTAGAGCAGTACTTC. This sequence encodes CSASTGGFVEQYF.

The genes are TRBV5-8 and TRBJ1-1; a weak D match, TRBD1 (5 bases). The CDR3 has 12 amino acids. Germline V lookup: CDR1 SGHTS, CDR2 YDEGEE. V gave up 1 base and J gave up 11 bases, with 12 bases separating them. The CDR3 DNA reads as TGTGCCAGCAGCTTGAAGGGGTTGCGGGCTTTCTTT. This sequence encodes CASSLKGLRAFF.